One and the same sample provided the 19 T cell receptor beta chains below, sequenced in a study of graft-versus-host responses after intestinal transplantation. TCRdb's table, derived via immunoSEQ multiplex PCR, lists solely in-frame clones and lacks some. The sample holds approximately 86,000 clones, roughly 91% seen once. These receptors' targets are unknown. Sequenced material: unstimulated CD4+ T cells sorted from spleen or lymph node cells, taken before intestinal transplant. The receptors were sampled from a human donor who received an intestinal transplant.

CDR3 amino acids: CASSSKGLAGQETQYF. The CDR3 region has the DNA TGTGCCAGCAGCTCTAAGGGACTAGCGGGGCAAGAGACCCAGTACTTC. The rearrangement joins TRBV7-9 to TRBJ2-5; TRBD2 agrees at 13 bases. After removal of 4 bases from V and 2 bases from J, the junction contained 4 bases not matched to a gene. Per the germline V gene, CDR1 is SEHNR and CDR2 is FQNEAQ (reference sequence). The CDR3 is made up of 16 amino acids. Based on the CDR3 plus reference TRBV7-9 and TRBJ2-5, the full variable domain is DTGVSQNPRHKITKRGQNVTFRCDPISEHNRLYWYRQTLGQGPEFLTYFQNEAQLEKSRLLSDRFSAERPKGSFSTLEIQRTEQGDSAMYLCASSSKGLAGQETQYFGPGTRLLVL.

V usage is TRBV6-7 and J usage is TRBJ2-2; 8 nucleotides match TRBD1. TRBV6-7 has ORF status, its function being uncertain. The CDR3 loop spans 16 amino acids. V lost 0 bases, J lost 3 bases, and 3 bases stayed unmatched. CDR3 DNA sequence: TGTGCCAGCAGTTACTCGGGCAGGGGGCACACCGGGGAGCTGTTTTTT. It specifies CASSYSGRGHTGELFF.

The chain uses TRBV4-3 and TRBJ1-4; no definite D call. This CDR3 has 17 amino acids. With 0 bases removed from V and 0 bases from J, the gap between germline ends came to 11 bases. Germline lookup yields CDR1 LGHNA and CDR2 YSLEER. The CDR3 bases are TGCGCCAGCAGCCAAGAATTTTTCGTTGCAACTAATGAAAAACTGTTTTTT. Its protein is CASSQEFFVATNEKLFF.

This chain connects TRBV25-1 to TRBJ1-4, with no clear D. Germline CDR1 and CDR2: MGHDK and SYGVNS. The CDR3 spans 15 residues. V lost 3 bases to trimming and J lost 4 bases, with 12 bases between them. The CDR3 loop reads CASSDPTESNEKLFF. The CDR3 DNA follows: TGTGCCAGCAGTGACCCAACCGAGAGTAATGAAAAACTGTTTTTT.

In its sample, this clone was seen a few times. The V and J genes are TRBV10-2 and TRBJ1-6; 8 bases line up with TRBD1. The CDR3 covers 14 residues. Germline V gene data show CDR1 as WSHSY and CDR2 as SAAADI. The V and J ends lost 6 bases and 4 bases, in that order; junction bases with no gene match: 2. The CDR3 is CASRGTGYNSPLHF. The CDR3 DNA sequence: TGCGCCAGCAGAGGGACAGGTTATAATTCACCCCTCCACTTT.

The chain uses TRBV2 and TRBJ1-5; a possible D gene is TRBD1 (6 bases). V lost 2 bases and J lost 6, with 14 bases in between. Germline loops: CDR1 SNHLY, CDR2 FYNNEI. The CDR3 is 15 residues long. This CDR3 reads CASSEISGGGQPQHF. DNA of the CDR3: TGTGCCAGCAGTGAAATTTCGGGGGGCGGTCAGCCCCAGCATTTT.

The CDR3 DNA is TGTGCCACCGATCCGGGACAGGGACTGGGCTATGGCTACACCTTC. This translates into CATDPGQGLGYGYTF. The rearrangement joins TRBV7-9 to TRBJ1-2, with 9 bases aligning to TRBD1. CDR1 is SEHNR and CDR2 is FQNEAQ in the germline V gene (reference sequence). Trimming removed 10 bases from V and 4 bases from J; junction bases left unmatched: 13. This CDR3 has 15 amino acids.

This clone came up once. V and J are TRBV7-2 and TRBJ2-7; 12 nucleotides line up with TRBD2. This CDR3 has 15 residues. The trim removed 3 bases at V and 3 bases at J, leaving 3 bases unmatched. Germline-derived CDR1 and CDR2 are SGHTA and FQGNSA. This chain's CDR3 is CASSLGLAGFYEQYF. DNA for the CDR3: TGTGCCAGCAGCTTGGGACTAGCGGGCTTCTACGAGCAGTACTTC.

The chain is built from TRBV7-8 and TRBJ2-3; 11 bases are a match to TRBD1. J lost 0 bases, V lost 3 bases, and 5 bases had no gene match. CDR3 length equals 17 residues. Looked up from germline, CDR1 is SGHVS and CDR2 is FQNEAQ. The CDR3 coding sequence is TGTGCCAGCAGCTTCGGGACAGGGGGGAAGAGCACAGATACGCAGTATTTT. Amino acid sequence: CASSFGTGGKSTDTQYF.

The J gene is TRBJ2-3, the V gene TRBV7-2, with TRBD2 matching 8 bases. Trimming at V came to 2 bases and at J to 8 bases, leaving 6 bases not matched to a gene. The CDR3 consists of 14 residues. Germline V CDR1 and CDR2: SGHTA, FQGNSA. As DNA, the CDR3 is TGTGCCAGCAGCTTAATACTAGCGGAAGGTACGCAGTATTTT. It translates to CASSLILAEGTQYF.

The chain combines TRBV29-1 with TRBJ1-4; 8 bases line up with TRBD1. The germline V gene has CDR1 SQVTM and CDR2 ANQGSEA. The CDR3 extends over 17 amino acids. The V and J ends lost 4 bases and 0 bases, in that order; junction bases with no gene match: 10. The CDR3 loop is CSVATGTGFATNEKLFF. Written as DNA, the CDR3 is TGCAGCGTTGCGACCGGGACAGGATTTGCAACTAATGAAAAACTGTTTTTT.

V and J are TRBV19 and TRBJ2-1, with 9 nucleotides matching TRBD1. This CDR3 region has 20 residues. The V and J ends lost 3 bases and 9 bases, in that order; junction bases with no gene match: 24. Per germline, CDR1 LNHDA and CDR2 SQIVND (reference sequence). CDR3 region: CASSIKPSYYLGTGSAEQFF. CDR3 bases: TGTGCCAGTAGTATTAAACCCTCATATTACCTCGGGACAGGGTCGGCTGAGCAGTTCTTC. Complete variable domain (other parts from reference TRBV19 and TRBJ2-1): DGGITQSPKYLFRKEGQNVTLSCEQNLNHDAMYWYRQDPGQGLRLIYYSQIVNDFQKGDIAEGYSVSREKKESFPLTVTSAQKNPTAFYLCASSIKPSYYLGTGSAEQFFGPGTRLTVL.

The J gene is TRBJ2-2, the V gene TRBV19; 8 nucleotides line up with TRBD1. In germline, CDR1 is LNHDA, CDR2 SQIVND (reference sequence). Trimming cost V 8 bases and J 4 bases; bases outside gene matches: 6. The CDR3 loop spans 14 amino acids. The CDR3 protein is CASVDRAGTGELFF. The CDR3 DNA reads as TGTGCCAGTGTGGACAGGGCGGGCACCGGGGAGCTGTTTTTT.

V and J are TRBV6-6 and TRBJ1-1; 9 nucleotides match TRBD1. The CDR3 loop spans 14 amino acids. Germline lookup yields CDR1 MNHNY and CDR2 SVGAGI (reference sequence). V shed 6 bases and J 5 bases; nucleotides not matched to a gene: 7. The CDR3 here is CASSRDRATTEAFF. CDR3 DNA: TGTGCCAGCAGCAGGGACAGGGCTACGACTGAAGCTTTCTTT.

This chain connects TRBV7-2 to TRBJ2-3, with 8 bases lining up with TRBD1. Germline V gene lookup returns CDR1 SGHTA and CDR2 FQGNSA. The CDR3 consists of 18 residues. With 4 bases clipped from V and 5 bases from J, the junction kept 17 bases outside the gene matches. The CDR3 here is CASSSLPRGLGAGDTQYF. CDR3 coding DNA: TGTGCCAGCAGCTCACTGCCCAGGGGGCTGGGGGCGGGAGATACGCAGTATTTT.

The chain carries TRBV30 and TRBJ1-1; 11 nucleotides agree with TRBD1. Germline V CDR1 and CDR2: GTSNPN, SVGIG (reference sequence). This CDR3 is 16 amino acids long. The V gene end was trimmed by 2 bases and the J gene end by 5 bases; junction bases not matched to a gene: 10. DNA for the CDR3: TGTGCCTGGAGTACCCGGACAGGGGGCGCAAGTACTGAAGCTTTCTTT. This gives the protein CAWSTRTGGASTEAFF.

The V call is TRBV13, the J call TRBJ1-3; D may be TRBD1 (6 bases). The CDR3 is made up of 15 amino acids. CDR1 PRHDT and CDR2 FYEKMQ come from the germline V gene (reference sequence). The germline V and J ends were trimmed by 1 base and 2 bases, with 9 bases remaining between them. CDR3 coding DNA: TGTGCCAGCAGCTTAGACCACAGGGCTGGAAACACCATATATTTT. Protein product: CASSLDHRAGNTIYF. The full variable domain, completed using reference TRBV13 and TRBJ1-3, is AAGVIQSPRHLIKEKRETATLKCYPIPRHDTVYWYQQGPGQDPQFLISFYEKMQSDKGSIPDRFSAQQFSDYHSELNMSSLELGDSALYFCASSLDHRAGNTIYFGEGSWLTVV.

The CDR3 loop is CSVSVNTEAFF. CDR3 coding DNA: TGCAGTGTTTCGGTGAACACTGAAGCTTTCTTT. The chain combines TRBV20-1 with TRBJ1-1; the D is unclear. Germline CDR1 DFQATT, CDR2 SNEGSKA (reference sequence). The ends were cut back, 7 bases at V and 0 bases at J, with 6 bases in the middle. There are 11 residues in the CDR3.

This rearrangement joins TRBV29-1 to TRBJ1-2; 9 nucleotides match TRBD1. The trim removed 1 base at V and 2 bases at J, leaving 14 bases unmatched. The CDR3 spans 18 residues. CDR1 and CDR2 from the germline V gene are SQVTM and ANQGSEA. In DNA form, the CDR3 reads TGCAGCGTTGAAGGGGACCCGGGACAGGGTTCCCAAAACTATGGCTACACCTTC. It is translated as CSVEGDPGQGSQNYGYTF.